The T cell receptor (delta chain) under discussion was sequenced for a study of gamma-delta T cells after stem cell transplantation. CDR3 length: 22 amino acids. The V and J ends lost 2 bases and 1 base respectively, with 29 bases between them. Germline assignment: CDR1 TSWWSYY and CDR2 QGS. TCRdb called clones from the RT-PCR reads again using CATT. The table includes some 13,000 delta-chain clones, around 33% detected once. The chain couples TRDV1 to TRDJ2; tentative D call: TRDD3 (6 bases). The specimen was gamma-delta T cells. The TCR originated in a human donor. It is not recorded whose cells these are; they may come from a transplant donor. The CDR3 DNA sequence: TGTGCTCTTGGGGAAATACCCCTAAGTTGCCTGGGGAGCATGAGTTTGACAGCACAACTCTTCTTT. This codes for CALGEIPLSCLGSMSLTAQLFF.